A single sample gave rise to the 24 T cell receptor beta chains below, sequenced in a study of cytomegalovirus exposure and HLA in healthy donors. With 60 Vbeta and 13 Jbeta primers, the PCR was carried out. Method: immunoSEQ multiplex PCR; TCRdb's copy keeps in-frame clones and lacks some. The data contain some 77,000 clones, about 80% of them singletons. Sequences were obtained from PBMCs. The receptors were gathered from a woman in her 50s in good health and CMV-seropositive.

The chain combines TRBV19 with TRBJ2-5; the match to TRBD2 covers 11 bases. Germline assignment: CDR1 LNHDA and CDR2 SQIVND (reference sequence). With V trimmed by 8 bases and J by 5 bases, 16 bases remained unmatched. CDR3 length: 17 residues. Here the CDR3 DNA reads TGTGCCAGTGGGAAAGGGGGACTAGCGGATGGTTGGGAGACCCAGTACTTC. Translation: CASGKGGLADGWETQYF.

CDR3 sequence reads: CAWSVSGLETQYF. In DNA form, the CDR3 reads TGTGCCTGGAGTGTTTCTGGGCTCGAGACCCAGTACTTC. The chain couples TRBV30 to TRBJ2-5; D gene uncertain. The CDR3 is made up of 13 amino acids. Per the germline V gene, CDR1 is GTSNPN and CDR2 is SVGIG (reference sequence). V dropped 0 bases and J dropped 5 bases, with 10 bases sitting between them.

V gene TRBV19 combines with J gene TRBJ1-1, with 7 bases lining up with TRBD1. The ends lost 5 bases at V and 11 bases at J; junction bases unmatched: 8. The CDR3 has 12 residues. CDR1 is LNHDA, CDR2 SQIVND, per germline (reference sequence). CDR3 DNA: TGTGCCAGTAGTCACGGACAGGTAGGGGCTTTCTTT. It encodes CASSHGQVGAFF. Complete variable domain (other parts from reference TRBV19 and TRBJ1-1): DGGITQSPKYLFRKEGQNVTLSCEQNLNHDAMYWYRQDPGQGLRLIYYSQIVNDFQKGDIAEGYSVSREKKESFPLTVTSAQKNPTAFYLCASSHGQVGAFFGQGTRLTVV.

This clone appeared once. The chain has TRBV19 and TRBJ1-1, with a possible D match to TRBD1 (5 bases). V dropped 0 bases and J dropped 0 bases, with 20 bases sitting between them. In germline, CDR1 is LNHDA, CDR2 SQIVND (reference sequence). The CDR3 covers 19 residues. Here the CDR3 reads CASSIDRGGPIPMNTEAFF. For the CDR3, the DNA is TGTGCCAGTAGTATAGATCGCGGGGGACCGATACCCATGAACACTGAAGCTTTCTTT.

V usage is TRBV18 and J usage is TRBJ2-1; 11 nucleotides agree with TRBD2. Germline V CDR1 and CDR2: KGHSH, LQKENI. The V gene end was trimmed by 8 bases and the J gene end by 6 bases; junction bases not matched to a gene: 3. There are 13 residues in the CDR3. CDR3 sequence: CASTSGGFNEQFF. In DNA form, the CDR3 reads TGTGCCAGCACTAGCGGGGGTTTCAATGAGCAGTTCTTC.

The V gene is TRBV5-8, the J gene TRBJ2-1; 12 bases are a match to TRBD2. Trimming removed 4 bases from V and 8 bases from J; junction bases left unmatched: 7. The CDR3 totals 15 residues. Germline-derived CDR1 and CDR2 are SGHTS and YDEGEE. CDR3 amino acids: CASSTTSGSRYEQFF. CDR3 coding DNA: TGTGCCAGCAGCACGACTAGCGGGAGTAGGTATGAGCAGTTCTTC.

This rearrangement joins TRBV9 to TRBJ2-2, with D tentatively TRBD2 (5 bases). Germline V gene data show CDR1 as SGDLS and CDR2 as YYNGEE. With 0 bases removed from V and 5 bases from J, the gap between germline ends came to 11 bases. The CDR3 is 15 amino acids. CDR3 amino acids: CASSVAGGGTGELFF. The CDR3 nucleotides are TGTGCCAGCAGCGTAGCCGGAGGTGGTACCGGGGAGCTGTTTTTT. Variable domain in full (rest from reference TRBV9 and TRBJ2-2): DSGVTQTPKHLITATGQRVTLRCSPRSGDLSVYWYQQSLDQGLQFLIQYYNGEERAKGNILERFSAQQFPDLHSELNLSSLELGDSALYFCASSVAGGGTGELFFGEGSRLTVL.

The chain employs TRBV25-1 and TRBJ2-7, with D possibly TRBD2 on 7 matching bases. CDR1 is MGHDK and CDR2 is SYGVNS in the germline V gene. V lost 4 bases to trimming and J lost 7 bases, with 14 bases between them. The CDR3 covers 13 residues. CDR3 residues: CASSGGGAGEQYV. The CDR3 coding sequence is TGTGCCAGCAGTGGGGGGGGCGCGGGGGAGCAGTACGTC.

The chain has TRBV2 and TRBJ2-1; 10 bases match TRBD2. Trimming at V came to 6 bases and at J to 2 bases, leaving 4 bases not matched to a gene. CDR1 is SNHLY, CDR2 FYNNEI, per germline. The CDR3 loop spans 15 amino acids. Here the CDR3 DNA reads TGTGCCAGCAGGGCTAGCGGGAGCCCCTACAATGAGCAGTTCTTC. Translation: CASRASGSPYNEQFF.

The chain links TRBV30 to TRBJ2-1, with D unclear. The CDR3 has 14 amino acids. CDR1 is GTSNPN, CDR2 SVGIG, per germline (reference sequence). Trimming removed 8 bases at V and 0 bases at J, with 14 bases between. CDR3 coding DNA: TGTGCCCAAGAGAGAGCAAGCTCCTACAATGAGCAGTTCTTC. Its protein product is CAQERASSYNEQFF.

Only one count was recorded for this clone. The rearrangement uses TRBV5-1 and TRBJ1-4; D unclear. Germline lookup yields CDR1 SGHRS and CDR2 YFSETQ. Trimming took off 2 bases at V and 3 bases at J, with 8 bases between the two ends. The CDR3 runs to 14 residues. This CDR3 is CASSFTAPNEKLFF. The DNA for the CDR3 is TGCGCCAGCAGCTTCACAGCTCCTAATGAAAAACTGTTTTTT.

This chain uses TRBV30 with TRBJ2-3, with 11 bases lining up with TRBD1. This CDR3 has 15 residues. The V segment lost 3 bases and the J segment 3 bases; nucleotides outside the gene matches: 5. Germline V CDR1 and CDR2: GTSNPN, SVGIG (reference sequence). The CDR3 sequence: CAWRWGQGETDTQYF. CDR3 nucleotides: TGTGCCTGGAGATGGGGACAGGGGGAAACAGATACGCAGTATTTT.

This clone was found once. The chain links TRBV7-6 to TRBJ1-1, with D possibly TRBD1 on 5 matching bases. The CDR3 extends over 17 amino acids. In germline, CDR1 is SGHVS, CDR2 FNYEAQ. Trimming stripped 6 bases from V and 5 bases from J, with 25 bases between. The CDR3: CASSRGPLRGRVTEAFF. Written as DNA, the CDR3 is TGTGCCAGCAGTAGGGGTCCGTTAAGGGGCCGGGTAACTGAAGCTTTCTTT. The full variable domain, with the rest looked up from reference TRBV7-6 and TRBJ1-1, is GAGVSQSPRYKVTKRGQDVALRCDPISGHVSLYWYRQALGQGPEFLTYFNYEAQQDKSGLPNDRFSAERPEGSISTLTIQRTEQRDSAMYRCASSRGPLRGRVTEAFFGQGTRLTVV.

The genes are TRBV5-1 and TRBJ2-1, with D unresolved. The CDR3 is 14 residues long. V dropped 0 bases and J dropped 5 bases, with 9 bases sitting between them. Per germline, CDR1 SGHRS and CDR2 YFSETQ. CDR3 in amino acids: CASSLERADNEQFF. CDR3 nucleotides: TGCGCCAGCAGCTTGGAGCGCGCAGACAATGAGCAGTTCTTC.

This chain links TRBV11-2 with TRBJ2-5; no clear D. V was shortened by 1 base and J by 0 bases, with 6 bases between the two germline ends. From germline, CDR1 is SGHAT and CDR2 FQNNGV. The CDR3 has 14 amino acids. CDR3: CASSLGTDQETQYF. The CDR3 nucleotides are TGTGCCAGCAGCTTAGGTACGGACCAAGAGACCCAGTACTTC.

The chain employs TRBV28 and TRBJ2-7; 10 positions match TRBD2. V shed 6 bases, J shed 0 bases, and the junction held 8 bases outside the gene matches. The CDR3 loop spans 16 amino acids. The germline CDR1 and CDR2 sequences are MDHEN and SYDVKM. The CDR3 loop reads CASSPSSGGFSYEQYF. The CDR3 DNA reads TGTGCCAGCAGCCCATCTAGCGGGGGCTTCTCCTACGAGCAGTACTTC.

This clone was detected a few times. V gene TRBV19 combines with J gene TRBJ2-2; 9 nucleotides match TRBD2. V was clipped by 11 bases and J by 7 bases; unmatched bases: 14. This CDR3 has 15 amino acids. Germline V gives CDR1 LNHDA, CDR2 SQIVND (reference sequence). CDR3 DNA: TGTGCCGTAGCGGGAGCCTCCCCACGGGACGGGGAGCTGTTTTTT. Translating it yields CAVAGASPRDGELFF.

About this clone: The junction shows a germline mismatch at one end, possibly a read error. This chain uses TRBV11-2 with TRBJ2-1; possible D gene TRBD1, 6 bases. The germline V gene has CDR1 SGHAT and CDR2 FQNNGV. The CDR3 has 13 residues. The CDR3 sequence is CASSRGEMGQLVF. The CDR3 DNA sequence: TGTGCCAGCAGCCGAGGCGAGATGGGACAATTAGTCTTC.

This chain joins TRBV6-1 and TRBJ2-2; D is perhaps TRBD1 (6 bases). This CDR3 spans 15 amino acids. The germline V gene encodes CDR1 MNHNS and CDR2 SASEGT. The V and J ends lost 4 bases and 2 bases respectively, with 11 bases between them. The CDR3 DNA reads TGTGCCAGCAGTGCCCTGACAGGCAACACCGGGGAGCTGTTTTTT. As protein: CASSALTGNTGELFF.

The V gene is TRBV12-5, the J gene TRBJ2-7, with TRBD1 matching 9 bases. The CDR3 spans 14 residues. Per germline, CDR1 LGHNT and CDR2 FRNRAP. V shed 6 bases, J shed 7 bases, and the junction held 10 bases outside the gene matches. CDR3: CASGPDGQGFEQYF. The CDR3 DNA reads as TGTGCTAGTGGACCCGACGGACAGGGGTTTGAGCAGTACTTC.

The rearrangement joins TRBV30 to TRBJ1-6, with 10 bases identical to TRBD1. This CDR3 has 13 residues. Germline V gives CDR1 GTSNPN, CDR2 SVGIG (reference sequence). V lost 3 bases, J lost 9 bases, and 2 bases stayed unmatched. CDR3 coding DNA: TGTGCCTGGAGAGGACAGGGGGTTTCACCCCTCCACTTT. Amino acids: CAWRGQGVSPLHF.

The chain combines TRBV19 with TRBJ2-2; D ambiguous. The germline V gene has CDR1 LNHDA and CDR2 SQIVND (reference sequence). The V and J ends lost 7 bases and 4 bases respectively, with 4 bases between them. The CDR3 is 11 residues long. Here the CDR3 reads CASTSTGELFF. CDR3 coding DNA: TGTGCCAGTACCTCCACCGGGGAGCTGTTTTTT.

This clone was seen just once. This chain connects TRBV10-3 to TRBJ2-7, with D tentatively TRBD1 (6 bases). Germline V gene data show CDR1 as ENHRY and CDR2 as SYGVKD. The CDR3 extends over 14 amino acids. Deletions cut 1 base from V and 2 bases from J, with 9 bases between. The CDR3 region has the DNA TGTGCCATCAGTGAGTATGGGGACACCTACGAGCAGTACGTC. This encodes CAISEYGDTYEQYV.

This chain connects TRBV5-8 to TRBJ2-1; no clear D gene. Trimming took 4 bases from V and 8 from J, leaving 10 bases between them. Germline V gives CDR1 SGHTS, CDR2 YDEGEE. This CDR3 contains 12 residues. Here the CDR3 DNA reads TGTGCCAGCAGCCCCTATTCCGATGAGCAGTTCTTC. It translates to CASSPYSDEQFF.